This T cell receptor (beta chain) was recovered during a study of shared clonotypes between healthy human individuals. Across the whole study: A couple of women and three men aged 18 to 49 served as donors.

Across several immunoSEQ plates, the genomic DNA of each subset was split evenly. The authors' processing: There were no quality scores in the junction-only immunoSEQ sequences, so filtering differed. Repertoires were generated with immunoSEQ multiplex PCR, while TCRdb's copy carries only in-frame clones and drops some. The DNA gave D and trimming, while V, J and clone size come from that table. This repertoire shows roughly 2.1 million clones, about 92% found once; its top ten account for 1.5% to 2%. As defined, naive CD8 cells were CD45RO-negative and positively selected for CCR7, with terminally differentiated effector memory CD45RA+ cells excluded. Sequenced material: naive CD8+ T cells from PBMCs. The TCR sequence derives from a young man in good health. Some clones in this sample may be carry-over from other donors' samples.

Written as DNA, the CDR3 is TGTGCCAGCAGCTCAGGACAGGGATGGGACGAGCAGTACTTC. Translating it yields CASSSGQGWDEQYF. The chain is built from TRBV7-6 and TRBJ2-7; 8 positions agree with TRBD1. This CDR3 is built from 14 residues. The J segment lost 5 bases and the V segment lost 4 bases, leaving 7 bases of the junction unmatched. Per the germline V gene, CDR1 is SGHVS and CDR2 is FNYEAQ.